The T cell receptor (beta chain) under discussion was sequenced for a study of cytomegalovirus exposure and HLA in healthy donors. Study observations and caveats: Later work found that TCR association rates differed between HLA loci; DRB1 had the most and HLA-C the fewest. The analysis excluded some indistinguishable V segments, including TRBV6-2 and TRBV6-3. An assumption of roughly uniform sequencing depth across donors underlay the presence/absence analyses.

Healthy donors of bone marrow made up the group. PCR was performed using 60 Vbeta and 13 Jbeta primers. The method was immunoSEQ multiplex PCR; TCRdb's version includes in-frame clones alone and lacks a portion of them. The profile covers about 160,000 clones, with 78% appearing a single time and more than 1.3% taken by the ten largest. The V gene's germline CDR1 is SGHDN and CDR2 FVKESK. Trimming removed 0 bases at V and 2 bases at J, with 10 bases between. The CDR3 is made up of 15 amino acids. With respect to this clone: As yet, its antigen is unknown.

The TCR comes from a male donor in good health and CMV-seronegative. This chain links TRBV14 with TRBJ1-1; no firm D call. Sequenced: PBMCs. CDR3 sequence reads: CASSQDAGFNTEAFF. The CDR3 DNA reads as TGTGCCAGCAGCCAAGATGCGGGGTTCAACACTGAAGCTTTCTTT.